This is a list of T cell receptor beta chains from one sample in a study of vaccination and CD4 T cells after COVID-19. In TCRdb, the PCR reads were re-called with MiXCR into one record per CDR3 protein. Altogether about 19,000 distinct CDR3 sequences are present, around 29% being singletons, with the ten largest covering 15%. The antigens these receptors bind are not known. Material for sequencing was cultured CD4+ T cells from blood. The receptor set was obtained from a human donor with COVID-19. Each CDR3 is given with its conserved first and last residue. The D gene is left open where the match is weak. The listing skips clone size in some rows; elsewhere it reads once, few, many or a size class.

V,size,D,J,DNA,CDR3
TRBV7-3,NA,TRBD2,TRBJ2-1,TGTGCCAGCAGCGCGCCGGATCTAGCGGGGGTAAACAATGAGCAGTTCTTC,CASSAPDLAGVNNEQFF
TRBV15,NA,NA,TRBJ2-3,TGTGCCACCAGCAGAGCTGGCGGGTACACAGATACGCAGTATTTT,CATSRAGGYTDTQYF
TRBV6-2/TRBV6-3,NA,NA,TRBJ2-5,TGTGCCAGCAGTTACTCTTGGTCCCAAGAGACCCAGTACTTC,CASSYSWSQETQYF
TRBV20-1,few,NA,TRBJ1-5,TGCAGTGCCCAAGGGGGAAATAGCGTTCAGCCCCAGCATTTT,CSAQGGNSVQPQHF
TRBV11-2,NA,NA,TRBJ2-3,TGTGCCAGCGGGCTCTTTGGGGGGGCTCGAACTAGCACAGATACGCAGTATTTT,CASGLFGGARTSTDTQYF
TRBV7-2,NA,TRBD1,TRBJ2-1,TGTGCCAGCAGCTTAGGGGCTGGACAGGTCAATGAGCAGTTCTTC,CASSLGAGQVNEQFF
TRBV7-2,few,NA,TRBJ1-5,TGTGCCAGCAGCTTAGTTGGAAGCAATCAGCCCCAGCATTTT,CASSLVGSNQPQHF